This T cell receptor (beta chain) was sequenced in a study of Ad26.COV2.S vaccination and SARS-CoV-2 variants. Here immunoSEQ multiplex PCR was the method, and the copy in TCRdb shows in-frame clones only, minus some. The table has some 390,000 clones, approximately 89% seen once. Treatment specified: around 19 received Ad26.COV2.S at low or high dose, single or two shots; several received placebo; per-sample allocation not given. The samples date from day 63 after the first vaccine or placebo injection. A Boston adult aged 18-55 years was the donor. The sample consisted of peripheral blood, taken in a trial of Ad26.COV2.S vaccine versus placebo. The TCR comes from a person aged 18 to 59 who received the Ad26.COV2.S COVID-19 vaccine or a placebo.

The CDR3 spells CASSPYQREGDGTQYF. CDR3 bases: TGTGCCAGTAGTCCCTACCAGCGGGAAGGGGACGGTACGCAGTATTTT. The chain recombines TRBV19 with TRBJ2-3; 7 bases are shared with TRBD2. The V and J ends lost 5 bases and 8 bases, in that order; junction bases with no gene match: 16. CDR1 LNHDA and CDR2 SQIVND come from the germline V gene (reference sequence). The length of the CDR3 is 16 residues.